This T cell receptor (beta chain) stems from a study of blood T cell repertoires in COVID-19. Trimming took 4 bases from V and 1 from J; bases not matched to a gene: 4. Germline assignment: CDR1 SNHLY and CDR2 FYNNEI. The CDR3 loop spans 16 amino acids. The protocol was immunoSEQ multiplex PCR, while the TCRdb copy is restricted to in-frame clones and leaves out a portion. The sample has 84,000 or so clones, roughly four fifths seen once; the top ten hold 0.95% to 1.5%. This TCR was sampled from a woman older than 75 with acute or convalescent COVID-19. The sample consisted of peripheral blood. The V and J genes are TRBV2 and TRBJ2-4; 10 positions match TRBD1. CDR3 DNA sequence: TGTGCCAGCAGTGGGGACAGGGGCCAGGCCAAAAACATTCAGTACTTC. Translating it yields CASSGDRGQAKNIQYF.